The next 25 T cell receptor beta chains were all read from a single sample in a study of OX40 agonist ivuxolimab in advanced cancers. Repertoires were generated with immunoSEQ multiplex PCR, while TCRdb's copy carries only in-frame clones and drops some. This repertoire shows more than 100,000 clones, 85% to 95% found once; its top ten account for over 0.8%. Sequencing used CD4+ or CD8+ T cells sorted from blood, obtained in a trial of the OX40 agonist ivuxolimab. The receptors were gathered from an adult with an advanced solid tumor such as melanoma, head and neck, liver or kidney cancer.

This rearrangement joins TRBV7-2 to TRBJ2-7; tentative D call: TRBD2 (6 bases). Germline lookup yields CDR1 SGHTA and CDR2 FQGNSA. V was clipped by 5 bases and J by 6 bases, with 14 bases between them. The CDR3 loop spans 13 amino acids. CDR3 sequence (DNA): TGTGCCAGCAGCACCTACCAGGGAGGCGAGCAGTACTTC. It yields the protein CASSTYQGGEQYF.

The chain couples TRBV19 to TRBJ2-5, with D perhaps assigned TRBD1 or TRBD2 (9 bases each). Germline CDR1 LNHDA, CDR2 SQIVND (reference sequence). This CDR3 spans 15 amino acids. V lost 4 bases to trimming and J lost 10 bases, with 22 bases between them. The CDR3 reads CASSTKRGDRVSQYF. Here the CDR3 DNA reads TGTGCCAGTAGTACTAAGCGGGGGGACAGGGTTAGCCAGTACTTC.

The chain has TRBV28 and TRBJ2-5; 7 nucleotides agree with TRBD1. The DNA end is a closer match to TRBJ2-7, so the J assignment may be wrong. Germline CDR1 and CDR2: MDHEN and SYDVKM. This CDR3 is 14 amino acids long. The CDR3 bases are TGTGCCAGCGGACCCGGGACAGATTCCTACGAGCAGTACTTC. Translation: CASGPGTDSYEQYF.

The table lists this clone with a count of one. This chain uses TRBV19 with TRBJ1-2, with 11 bases fitting TRBD1. The junction had 2 bases not matched to a gene; V was cut back by 2 bases and J by 3 bases. The CDR3 extends over 15 amino acids. Germline CDR1 and CDR2: LNHDA and SQIVND (reference sequence). The CDR3 DNA reads as TGTGCCAGTAGTATATGGGGACAGGGGGACTATGGCTACACCTTC. The encoded protein is CASSIWGQGDYGYTF.

This chain joins TRBV5-8 and TRBJ2-7; D is possibly TRBD1 (6 bases). Germline V gene lookup returns CDR1 SGHTS and CDR2 YDEGEE. Trimming stripped 7 bases from V and 5 bases from J, with 16 bases between. The CDR3 runs 13 residues. Here the CDR3 DNA reads TGTGCCAGCCGCTCGGGACACCCCAACGAGCAGTACTTC. Protein sequence: CASRSGHPNEQYF.

V is TRBV10-3 and J is TRBJ2-3; no firm D call. In germline, CDR1 is ENHRY, CDR2 SYGVKD. This CDR3 contains 15 residues. V was trimmed by 2 bases and J by 2 bases, leaving 11 bases between them. The CDR3 spells CAISEPRLLTDTQYF. The CDR3 region has the DNA TGTGCCATCAGTGAGCCTAGACTCCTCACAGATACGCAGTATTTT.

Turning to this clone: The sample carries other DNA sequences with the same CDR3. The chain joins TRBV9 to TRBJ2-3; D gene ambiguous. CDR3 length equals 12 residues. The germline V and J ends were trimmed by 1 base and 0 bases, with 0 bases remaining between them. Germline CDR1 reads SGDLS; CDR2 reads YYNGEE. The CDR3 reads CASSVSTDTQYF. CDR3 nucleotides: TGTGCCAGCAGCGTAAGCACAGATACGCAGTATTTT. Variable domain in full (rest from reference TRBV9 and TRBJ2-3): DSGVTQTPKHLITATGQRVTLRCSPRSGDLSVYWYQQSLDQGLQFLIQYYNGEERAKGNILERFSAQQFPDLHSELNLSSLELGDSALYFCASSVSTDTQYFGPGTRLTVL.

The genes are TRBV1 and TRBJ2-2. TRBV1 is annotated as a pseudogene. The CDR3 is made up of 17 amino acids. The CDR3 protein is CTSSQEQSRPRAGELFF. Here the CDR3 DNA reads TGCACCAGCAGCCAAGAACAGTCCCGCCCTCGGGCCGGGGAGCTGTTTTTT.

The chain has TRBV27 and TRBJ2-2; the D is unclear. V dropped 0 bases and J dropped 2 bases, with 10 bases sitting between them. CDR1 is MNHEY, CDR2 SMNVEV, per germline (reference sequence). The CDR3 extends over 16 amino acids. The CDR3 nucleotides read TGTGCCAGCAGTTTATCGTACAGACTCAACACCGGGGAGCTGTTTTTT. It encodes CASSLSYRLNTGELFF.

The V and J genes are TRBV5-4 and TRBJ2-5; D gene unclear. Looked up from germline, CDR1 is SGHNT and CDR2 is YYREEE (reference sequence). The CDR3 runs 14 residues. Between the trimmed V and J ends, which lost 4 bases and 3 bases, there was a span of 13 bases. In nucleotides, the CDR3 is TGTGCCAGCAGCCCCTCGGGCCGTAAAGAGACCCAGTACTTC. Protein product: CASSPSGRKETQYF.

This clone appeared once. The V call is TRBV7-6, the J call TRBJ2-5; TRBD2 is a possible D gene (6 bases). CDR1 and CDR2 from the germline V gene are SGHVS and FNYEAQ. Trimming pared 6 bases from V and 5 bases from J, leaving 16 bases between. The CDR3 sequence is 14 residues long. The CDR3 region is CASSSNPRGETQYF. Written as DNA, the CDR3 is TGTGCCAGCAGTTCCAACCCACGGGGGGAGACCCAGTACTTC.

A single count supports this clone. V gene TRBV20-1 combines with J gene TRBJ2-1; D may correspond to TRBD1 or TRBD2 (5 bases each). Trimming took off 6 bases at V and 7 bases at J, with 10 bases between the two ends. Germline assignment: CDR1 DFQATT and CDR2 SNEGSKA (reference sequence). This CDR3 spans 11 amino acids. In nucleotides, the CDR3 is TGCAGTGCGTTAGGGACGAATGAGCAGTTCTTC. As protein: CSALGTNEQFF.

The V gene is TRBV11-2, the J gene TRBJ1-4; no firm D call. V lost 6 bases and J lost 3, with 17 bases in between. CDR1 is SGHAT and CDR2 is FQNNGV in the germline V gene. CDR3 size: 16 residues. The CDR3 loop is CASSWSVDGSNEKLFF. CDR3 coding DNA: TGTGCCAGCAGTTGGTCTGTGGACGGATCTAATGAAAAACTGTTTTTT.

This clone came up once. The CDR3 region has the DNA TGCGCCAGCAGCCCGGGACTAACAATCGAGCAGTTCTTC. Translated, it gives CASSPGLTIEQFF. V and J are TRBV5-1 and TRBJ2-1, with 7 nucleotides matching TRBD2. V lost 4 bases to trimming and J lost 10 bases; unmatched junction nucleotides: 8. CDR3 size: 13 residues. Germline CDR1 is SGHRS and CDR2 is YFSETQ.

This chain links TRBV28 with TRBJ1-5; D is unclear. This CDR3 is 11 amino acids long. Germline-derived CDR1 and CDR2 are MDHEN and SYDVKM. V was shortened by 7 bases and J by 9 bases, with 10 bases between the two germline ends. The CDR3 loop reads CASNGYGPQHF. Written as DNA, the CDR3 is TGTGCCAGCAACGGCTACGGGCCCCAGCATTTT.

The V gene is TRBV5-6, the J gene TRBJ2-5; D remains ambiguous. This CDR3 is 13 amino acids long. Trimming took 6 bases from V and 0 from J, leaving 9 bases between them. From germline, CDR1 is SGHDT and CDR2 YYEEEE. The CDR3 region is CASTSRNQETQYF. Written as DNA, the CDR3 is TGTGCCAGCACCTCACGTAACCAAGAGACCCAGTACTTC.

V gene TRBV5-8 combines with J gene TRBJ2-4, with a weak D call TRBD2 (5 bases). Germline CDR1 is SGHTS and CDR2 is YDEGEE. Between the trimmed V and J ends, which lost 6 bases and 6 bases, there was a span of 13 bases. The CDR3 is 13 residues long. DNA for the CDR3: TGTGCCAGCACTGGAGGACTGGGAAACATTCAGTACTTC. It encodes CASTGGLGNIQYF.

This clone was observed a single time. The V gene is TRBV5-6, the J gene TRBJ1-6, with D tentatively TRBD1 (5 bases). The CDR3 runs 15 residues. The V gene lost 0 bases and the J gene lost 7 bases, with 11 bases spanning the gap. Germline CDR1 is SGHDT and CDR2 is YYEEEE. The CDR3, as DNA: TGTGCCAGCAGCTTGGTTGGGGGACCGAATTCACCCCTCCACTTT. It is translated as CASSLVGGPNSPLHF. Complete variable domain (other parts from reference TRBV5-6 and TRBJ1-6): DAGVTQSPTHLIKTRGQQVTLRCSPKSGHDTVSWYQQALGQGPQFIFQYYEEEERQRGNFPDRFSGHQFPNYSSELNVNALLLGDSALYLCASSLVGGPNSPLHFGNGTRLTVT.

V gene TRBV27 combines with J gene TRBJ2-7; D tentatively reads TRBD1 or TRBD2 (5 bases each). V dropped 7 bases and J dropped 0 bases, with 16 bases sitting between them. The CDR3 runs to 15 residues. The V gene's germline CDR1 is MNHEY and CDR2 SMNVEV (reference sequence). The CDR3 loop is CASTSRRDRSYEQYF. The DNA of the CDR3 is TGTGCCAGCACAAGCCGCCGGGACCGCTCCTACGAGCAGTACTTC.

V is TRBV19 and J is TRBJ1-5; D uncertain. V gave up 1 base and J gave up 5 bases, with 6 bases separating them. Germline CDR1 is LNHDA and CDR2 is SQIVND (reference sequence). There are 13 residues in the CDR3. The CDR3, as DNA: TGTGCCAGTAGTATAGGGTTGGATCAGCCCCAGCATTTT. It is translated as CASSIGLDQPQHF.

This chain links TRBV4-3 with TRBJ2-7; D is unresolved. V dropped 0 bases and J dropped 2 bases, with 14 bases sitting between them. CDR3 length equals 16 residues. The germline CDR1 and CDR2 sequences are LGHNA and YSLEER. As DNA, the CDR3 is TGCGCCAGCAGCCAAGAATTGGGCTTTTTCCCCTACGAGCAGTACTTC. It is translated as CASSQELGFFPYEQYF.

This clone was detected only once. The same CDR3 arises from other DNA sequences in this sample as well. The chain is built from TRBV9 and TRBJ2-5; D is perhaps TRBD1 or TRBD2 (9 bases each). V lost 4 bases and J lost 7, with 23 bases in between. Germline V gene data show CDR1 as SGDLS and CDR2 as YYNGEE. The CDR3 consists of 16 residues. The CDR3 is CASSPSGTGWRATQYF. CDR3 nucleotides: TGTGCCAGCAGCCCTAGCGGGACAGGGTGGAGAGCGACCCAGTACTTC.

The chain employs TRBV7-9 and TRBJ2-7; weak D call: TRBD2 (5 bases). Trimming took 5 bases from V and 3 from J, leaving 8 bases between them. CDR1 is SEHNR and CDR2 is FQNEAQ in the germline V gene (reference sequence). This CDR3 region has 12 residues. As DNA, the CDR3 is TGTGCCAGCAGCCTCGGGGTCTACGAGCAGTACTTC. Translated, it gives CASSLGVYEQYF.

V gene TRBV11-2 combines with J gene TRBJ1-6; TRBD1 matches at 9 bases. V was pared by 5 bases and J by 6 bases, with 5 bases of the junction left unmatched. Germline values: CDR1 SGHAT, CDR2 FQNNGV. This CDR3 has 15 amino acids. CDR3 region: CASSRLTGGNSPLHF. The CDR3, as DNA: TGTGCCAGCAGCCGCCTGACAGGGGGTAATTCACCCCTCCACTTT.

This sequence joins TRBV2 and TRBJ2-3; D unresolved. Germline V gives CDR1 SNHLY, CDR2 FYNNEI. V lost 0 bases to trimming and J lost 5 bases, with 9 bases between them. This CDR3 spans 14 amino acids. This CDR3 reads CASSEALLVDTQYF. CDR3 DNA sequence: TGTGCCAGCAGTGAAGCGCTTCTGGTAGATACGCAGTATTTT.